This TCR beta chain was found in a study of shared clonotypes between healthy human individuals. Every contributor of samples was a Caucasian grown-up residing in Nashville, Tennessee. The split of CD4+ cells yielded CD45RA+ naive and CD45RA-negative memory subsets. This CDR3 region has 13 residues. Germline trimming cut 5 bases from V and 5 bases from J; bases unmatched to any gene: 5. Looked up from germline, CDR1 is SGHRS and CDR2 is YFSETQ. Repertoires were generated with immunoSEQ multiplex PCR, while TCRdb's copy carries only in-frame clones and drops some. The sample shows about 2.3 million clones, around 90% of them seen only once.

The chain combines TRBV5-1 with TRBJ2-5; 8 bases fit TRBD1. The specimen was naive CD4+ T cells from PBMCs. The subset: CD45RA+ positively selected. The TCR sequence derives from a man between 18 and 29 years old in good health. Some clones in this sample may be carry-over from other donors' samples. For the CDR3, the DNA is TGCGCCAGCAGACCAGGGGGCGGGGAGACCCAGTACTTC. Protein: CASRPGGGETQYF.